This is a list of T cell receptor beta chains from one sample in a study of T-cell reconstitution after alpha-beta-depleted transplantation in children. TCRdb used MiXCR to reprocess the PCR reads, holding one entry per CDR3 protein. The sample holds 900,000 or so distinct CDR3 sequences, roughly 15% seen once. The material was PBMCs, mostly from graft donor cells, obtained 360 days after TCRalphabeta/CD19-depleted stem cell transplant. These receptors originate from a male patient aged 5 to 17 who had a stem cell transplant for acute lymphoblastic leukemia, so the T cells may come from the graft donor. Each CDR3 is given with its conserved first and last residue. A D gene is named only where the DNA matches it firmly.

CDR3 protein	V gene	J gene	D gene
CASSISGSGYEQYF	TRBV12-3/TRBV12-4	TRBJ2-7	TRBD2
CASSQRATAYSGNTIYF	TRBV4-2	TRBJ1-3	NA
CASSYWRQGPEDEKLFF	TRBV6-5	TRBJ1-4	NA
CASRPSGSYEQFF	TRBV6-1	TRBJ2-1	TRBD2
CSARDRLAGPIQYF	TRBV20-1	TRBJ2-4	TRBD2
CASSQLGTGELFF	TRBV3-1	TRBJ2-2	NA
CASSVVETSGRRETQYF	TRBV9	TRBJ2-5	TRBD2
CASSPDDRASSYEQYF	TRBV5-1	TRBJ2-7	TRBD1
CASSLGASGYRNYNEQFF	TRBV5-1	TRBJ2-1	TRBD2
CASSSPRTSAISSYEQYF	TRBV11-1	TRBJ2-7	TRBD2
CASSHEMDRGPVKSTQHF	TRBV4-2	TRBJ1-5	TRBD1
CASSPLDGAFSHEQYF	TRBV3-1	TRBJ2-7	NA
CSVVLGRGGQPQHF	TRBV29-1	TRBJ1-5	TRBD1
CASSGGRARNEQFF	TRBV5-1	TRBJ2-1	TRBD2
CSARGGLTGLYEQYF	TRBV20-1	TRBJ2-7	TRBD2
CASSQIAWYQETQYF	TRBV3-1	TRBJ2-5	NA
CASSYLRDPARDTQYF	TRBV6-5	TRBJ2-3	NA
CSARDLWLAGDNEQFF	TRBV20-1	TRBJ2-1	TRBD2
CASSLGDRESYEQYF	TRBV11-2	TRBJ2-7	TRBD1
CASSMTGSEDTQYF	TRBV5-1	TRBJ2-3	NA
CASSYSVGAEAFF	TRBV6-5	TRBJ1-1	NA
CSVEALLSKETQYF	TRBV29-1	TRBJ2-5	NA
CASSKFETPTFKDNEQFF	TRBV21-1	TRBJ2-1	NA
CASQREPGPRGNQPQHF	TRBV7-8	TRBJ1-5	NA
CSVDRGLGTDTQYF	TRBV29-1	TRBJ2-3	TRBD1
CASSQQENSGNTIYF	TRBV18	TRBJ1-3	NA
CAISGSRTVKETQYF	TRBV10-3	TRBJ2-5	NA
CSARGPGSGRDEQFF	TRBV20-1	TRBJ2-1	TRBD2
CASSSGTLKGEQYF	TRBV7-2	TRBJ2-7	NA
CSDGGVGGSSYEQYF	TRBV29-1	TRBJ2-7	NA
CAGSLCEQYF	TRBV7-9	TRBJ2-7	NA
CSVTSGSSYNEQFF	TRBV29-1	TRBJ2-1	TRBD2
CSARRPGLNYEQYF	TRBV20-1	TRBJ2-7	NA
CASTNRGPTSGRAGANEQFF	TRBV6-2/TRBV6-3	TRBJ2-1	TRBD2
CASSLERQGGNQPQHF	TRBV7-2	TRBJ1-5	TRBD1
CSARGVGPNYEQYF	TRBV20-1	TRBJ2-7	NA
CASSPQGGFYEQYF	TRBV5-1	TRBJ2-7	NA
CASSLRISGVSVTGRAKYGYTF	TRBV7-3	TRBJ1-2	NA
CASSPQITTGELFF	TRBV7-3	TRBJ2-2	NA
CSVRQGGNYGYTF	TRBV29-1	TRBJ1-2	TRBD1
CASSDPGTSSYNEQFF	TRBV28	TRBJ2-1	TRBD2
CASSFRLAGGKNIQYF	TRBV27	TRBJ2-4	TRBD2
CSGFSTSGTGSTDTQYF	TRBV29-1	TRBJ2-3	TRBD1